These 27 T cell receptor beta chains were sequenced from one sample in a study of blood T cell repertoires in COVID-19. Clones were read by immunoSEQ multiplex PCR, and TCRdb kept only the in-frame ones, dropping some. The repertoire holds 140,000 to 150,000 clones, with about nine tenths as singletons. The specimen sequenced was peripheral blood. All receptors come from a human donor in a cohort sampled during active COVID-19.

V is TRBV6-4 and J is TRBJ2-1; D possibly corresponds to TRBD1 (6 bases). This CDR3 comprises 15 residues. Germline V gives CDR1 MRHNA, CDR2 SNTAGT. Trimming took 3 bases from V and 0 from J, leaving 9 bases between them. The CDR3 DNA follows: TGTGCCAGCAGTGAAGTAGGGGGCTCCTACAATGAGCAGTTCTTC. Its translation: CASSEVGGSYNEQFF.

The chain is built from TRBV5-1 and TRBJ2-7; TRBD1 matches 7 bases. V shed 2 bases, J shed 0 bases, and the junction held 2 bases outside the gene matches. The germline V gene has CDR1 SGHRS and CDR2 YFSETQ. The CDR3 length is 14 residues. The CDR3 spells CASSLQGTSYEQYF. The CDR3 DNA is TGCGCCAGCAGCTTACAGGGGACCTCCTACGAGCAGTACTTC.

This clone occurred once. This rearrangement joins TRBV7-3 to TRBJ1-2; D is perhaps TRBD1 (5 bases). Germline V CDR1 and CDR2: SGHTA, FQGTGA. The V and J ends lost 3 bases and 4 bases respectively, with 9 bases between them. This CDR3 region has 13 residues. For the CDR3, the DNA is TGTGCCAGCAGCTTTTCCGGGGGCTATGGCTACACCTTC. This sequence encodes CASSFSGGYGYTF. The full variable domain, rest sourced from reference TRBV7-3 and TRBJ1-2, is GAGVSQTPSNKVTEKGKYVELRCDPISGHTALYWYRQSLGQGPEFLIYFQGTGAADDSGLPNDRFFAVRPEGSVSTLKIQRTERGDSAVYLCASSFSGGYGYTFGSGTRLTVV.

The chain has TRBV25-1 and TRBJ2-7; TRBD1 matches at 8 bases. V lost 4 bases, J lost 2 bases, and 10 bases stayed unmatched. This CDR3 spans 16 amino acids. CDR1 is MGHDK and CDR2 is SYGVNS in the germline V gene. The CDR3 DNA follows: TGTGCCAGCAGTGGAAAGCCCGGGACAGGAACCTACGAGCAGTACTTC. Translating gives CASSGKPGTGTYEQYF.

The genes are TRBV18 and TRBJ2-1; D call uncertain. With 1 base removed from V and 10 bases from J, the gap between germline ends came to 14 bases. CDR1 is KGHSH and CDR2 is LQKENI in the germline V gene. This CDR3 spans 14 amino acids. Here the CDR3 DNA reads TGTGCCAGCTCACCACGAACTTCCGTCGGGGAGCAGTTCTTC. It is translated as CASSPRTSVGEQFF.

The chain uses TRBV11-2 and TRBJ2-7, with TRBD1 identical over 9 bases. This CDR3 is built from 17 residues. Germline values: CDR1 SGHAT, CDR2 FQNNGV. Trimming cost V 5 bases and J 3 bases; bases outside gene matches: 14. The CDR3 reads CASSDPSGTGLFYEQYF. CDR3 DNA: TGTGCCAGCAGCGACCCCTCCGGGACAGGGTTATTCTACGAGCAGTACTTC.

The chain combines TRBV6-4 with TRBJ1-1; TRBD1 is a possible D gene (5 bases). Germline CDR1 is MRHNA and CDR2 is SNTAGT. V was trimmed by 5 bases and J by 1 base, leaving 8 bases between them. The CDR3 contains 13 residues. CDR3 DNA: TGTGCCAGCAGTTCGACAGAGAACACTGAAGCTTTCTTT. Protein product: CASSSTENTEAFF.

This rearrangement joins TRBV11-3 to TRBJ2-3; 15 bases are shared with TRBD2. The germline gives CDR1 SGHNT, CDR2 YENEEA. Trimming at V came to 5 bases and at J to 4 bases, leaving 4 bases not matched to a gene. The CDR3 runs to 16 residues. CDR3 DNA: TGTGCCAGCAGCCTAGGGACTAGCGGGGGGTCAGATACGCAGTATTTT. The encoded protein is CASSLGTSGGSDTQYF.

The CDR3 spells CASSKARRPHNQPQHF. CDR3 in DNA: TGTGCCAGCAGCAAAGCGCGGAGACCGCACAATCAGCCCCAGCATTTT. This chain joins TRBV21-1 and TRBJ1-5. TRBV21-1 is designated a pseudogene. This CDR3 is built from 16 residues.

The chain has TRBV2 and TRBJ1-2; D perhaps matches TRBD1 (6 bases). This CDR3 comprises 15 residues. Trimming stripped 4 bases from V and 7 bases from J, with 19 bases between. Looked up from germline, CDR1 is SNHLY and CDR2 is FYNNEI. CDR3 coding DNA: TGTGCCAGCAGTGGGGCTCCCAGGGGAACAGGTGGCTACACCTTC. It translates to CASSGAPRGTGGYTF.

CDR3 loop: CASSQVLNSPLHF. The CDR3 DNA follows: TGTGCCAGCAGCCAAGTCCTTAATTCACCCCTCCACTTT. The V and J genes are TRBV4-2 and TRBJ1-6; D not certain. Between the trimmed V and J ends, which lost 1 base and 6 bases, there was a span of 4 bases. This CDR3 has 13 residues. Per the germline V gene, CDR1 is LGHNA and CDR2 is YNFKEQ.

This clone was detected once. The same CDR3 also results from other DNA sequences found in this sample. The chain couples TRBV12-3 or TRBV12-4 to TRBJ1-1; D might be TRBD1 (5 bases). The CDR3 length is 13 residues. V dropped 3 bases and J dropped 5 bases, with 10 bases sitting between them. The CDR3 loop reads CASSLGGLTEAFF. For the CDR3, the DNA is TGTGCCAGCAGTTTGGGGGGGTTGACTGAAGCTTTCTTT.

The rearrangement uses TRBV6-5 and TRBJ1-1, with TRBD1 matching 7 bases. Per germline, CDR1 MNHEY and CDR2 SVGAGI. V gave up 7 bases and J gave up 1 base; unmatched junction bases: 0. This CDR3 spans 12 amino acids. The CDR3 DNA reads TGTGCCAGCAAGGGGGCGAACACTGAAGCTTTCTTT. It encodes CASKGANTEAFF.

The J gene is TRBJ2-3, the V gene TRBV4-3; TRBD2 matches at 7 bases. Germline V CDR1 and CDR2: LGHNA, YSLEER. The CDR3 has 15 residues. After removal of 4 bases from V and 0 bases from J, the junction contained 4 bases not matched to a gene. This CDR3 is CASSLTSASTDTQYF. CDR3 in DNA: TGCGCCAGCAGCCTTACTAGCGCGAGCACAGATACGCAGTATTTT.

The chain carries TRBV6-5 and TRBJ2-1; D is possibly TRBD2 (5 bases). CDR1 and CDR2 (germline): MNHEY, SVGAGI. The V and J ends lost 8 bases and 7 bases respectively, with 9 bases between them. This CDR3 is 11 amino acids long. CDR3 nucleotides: TGTGCCAGCGTCGGGGAAAATGAGCAGTTCTTC. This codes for CASVGENEQFF.

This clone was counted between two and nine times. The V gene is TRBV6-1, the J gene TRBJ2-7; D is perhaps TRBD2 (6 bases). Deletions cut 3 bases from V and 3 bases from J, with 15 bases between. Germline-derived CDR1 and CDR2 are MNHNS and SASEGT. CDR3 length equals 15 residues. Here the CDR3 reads CASSEAGGDRYEQYF. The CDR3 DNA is TGTGCCAGCAGTGAGGCCGGGGGAGACCGCTACGAGCAGTACTTC.

The DNA of the CDR3 is TGTGCCAGCAGCAAGCGGGGGGGCTTACATGAGCAGTTCTTC. The encoded protein is CASSKRGGLHEQFF. V and J are TRBV13 and TRBJ2-1; the match to TRBD2 covers 10 bases. Germline V gene data show CDR1 as PRHDT and CDR2 as FYEKMQ (reference sequence). This CDR3 is built from 14 residues. With V trimmed by 5 bases and J by 8 bases, 6 bases remained unmatched. Full variable domain (remainder filled in from reference TRBV13 and TRBJ2-1): AAGVIQSPRHLIKEKRETATLKCYPIPRHDTVYWYQQGPGQDPQFLISFYEKMQSDKGSIPDRFSAQQFSDYHSELNMSSLELGDSALYFCASSKRGGLHEQFFGPGTRLTVL.

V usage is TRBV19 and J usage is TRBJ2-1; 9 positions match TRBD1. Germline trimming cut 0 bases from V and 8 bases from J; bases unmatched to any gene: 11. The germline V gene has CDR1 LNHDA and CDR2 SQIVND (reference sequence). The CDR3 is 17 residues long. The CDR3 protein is CASSIDPGTGIRDEQFF. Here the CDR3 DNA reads TGTGCCAGTAGTATAGATCCGGGGACAGGGATAAGGGATGAGCAGTTCTTC.

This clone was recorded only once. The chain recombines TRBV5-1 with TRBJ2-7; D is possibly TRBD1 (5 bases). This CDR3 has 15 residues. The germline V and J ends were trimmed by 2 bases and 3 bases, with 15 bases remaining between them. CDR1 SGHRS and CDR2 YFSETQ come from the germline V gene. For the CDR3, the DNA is TGCGCCAGCAGCTTTTTGACAGAAAAGTTCTACGAGCAGTACTTC. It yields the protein CASSFLTEKFYEQYF.

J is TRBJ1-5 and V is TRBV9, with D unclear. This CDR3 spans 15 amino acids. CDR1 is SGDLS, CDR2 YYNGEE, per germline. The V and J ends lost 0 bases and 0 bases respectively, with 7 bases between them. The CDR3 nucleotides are TGTGCCAGCAGCGTAGAAGGAGATAGCAATCAGCCCCAGCATTTT. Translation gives CASSVEGDSNQPQHF.

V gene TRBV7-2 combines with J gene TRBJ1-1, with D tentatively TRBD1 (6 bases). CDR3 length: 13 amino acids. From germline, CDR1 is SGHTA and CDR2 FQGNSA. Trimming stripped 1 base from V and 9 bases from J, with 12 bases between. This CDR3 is CASSLGQVWKAFF. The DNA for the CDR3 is TGTGCCAGCAGCTTAGGACAGGTTTGGAAAGCTTTCTTT. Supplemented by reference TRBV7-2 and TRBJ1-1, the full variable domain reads GAGVSQSPSNKVTEKGKDVELRCDPISGHTALYWYRQSLGQGLEFLIYFQGNSAPDKSGLPSDRFSAERTGGSVSTLTIQRTQQEDSAVYLCASSLGQVWKAFFGQGTRLTVV.

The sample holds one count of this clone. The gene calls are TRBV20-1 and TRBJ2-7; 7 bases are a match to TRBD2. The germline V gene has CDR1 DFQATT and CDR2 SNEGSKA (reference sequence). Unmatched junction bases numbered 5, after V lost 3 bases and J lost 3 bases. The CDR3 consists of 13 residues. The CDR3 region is CSASGGGDYEQYF. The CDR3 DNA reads TGCAGTGCTAGTGGCGGGGGTGACTACGAGCAGTACTTC.

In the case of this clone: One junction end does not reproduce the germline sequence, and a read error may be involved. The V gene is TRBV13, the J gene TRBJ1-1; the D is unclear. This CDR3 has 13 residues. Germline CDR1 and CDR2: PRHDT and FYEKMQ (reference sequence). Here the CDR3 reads CASSLGLGPEAFF. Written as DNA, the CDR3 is TGTGCCAGCAGCCTAGGGCTAGGCCCCGAAGCTTTCTTT.

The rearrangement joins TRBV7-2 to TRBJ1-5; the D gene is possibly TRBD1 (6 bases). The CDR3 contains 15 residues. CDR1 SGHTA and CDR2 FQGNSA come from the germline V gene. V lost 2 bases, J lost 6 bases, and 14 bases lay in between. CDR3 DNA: TGTGCCAGCAGCTTACGAGGGGACATAGGTCAGCCCCAGCATTTT. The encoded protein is CASSLRGDIGQPQHF.

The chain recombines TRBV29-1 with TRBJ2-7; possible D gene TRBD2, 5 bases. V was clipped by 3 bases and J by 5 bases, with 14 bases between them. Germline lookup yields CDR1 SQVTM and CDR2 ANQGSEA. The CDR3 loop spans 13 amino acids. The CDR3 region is CSVERAGGDEQYF. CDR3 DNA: TGCAGCGTTGAGAGGGCCGGCGGTGACGAGCAGTACTTC.

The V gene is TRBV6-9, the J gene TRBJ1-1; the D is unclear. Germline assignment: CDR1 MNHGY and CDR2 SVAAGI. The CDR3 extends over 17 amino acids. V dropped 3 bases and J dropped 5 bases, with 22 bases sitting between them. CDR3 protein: CASSYPPRRNFRTEAFF. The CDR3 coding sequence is TGTGCCAGCAGTTACCCCCCCAGGAGGAACTTTAGGACTGAAGCTTTCTTT.

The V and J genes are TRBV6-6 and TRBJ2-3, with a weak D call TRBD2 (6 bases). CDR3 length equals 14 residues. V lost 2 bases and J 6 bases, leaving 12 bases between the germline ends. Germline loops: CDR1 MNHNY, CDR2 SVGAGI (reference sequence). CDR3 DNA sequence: TGTGCCAGCAGTTACGCTACGGGGGATGATACGCAGTATTTT. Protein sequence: CASSYATGDDTQYF.